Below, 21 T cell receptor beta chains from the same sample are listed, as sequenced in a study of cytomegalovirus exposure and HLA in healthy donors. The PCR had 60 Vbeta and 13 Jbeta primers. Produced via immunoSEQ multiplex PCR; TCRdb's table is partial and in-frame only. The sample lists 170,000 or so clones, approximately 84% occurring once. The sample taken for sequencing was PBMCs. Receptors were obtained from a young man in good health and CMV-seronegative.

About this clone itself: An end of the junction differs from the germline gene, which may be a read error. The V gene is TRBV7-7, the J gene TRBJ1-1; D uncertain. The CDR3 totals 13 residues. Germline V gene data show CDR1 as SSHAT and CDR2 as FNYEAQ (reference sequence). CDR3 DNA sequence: TGTGCTAGCAGCTTTCGAGCGAACACTGAAGCTTTCTTT. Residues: CASSFRANTEAFF.

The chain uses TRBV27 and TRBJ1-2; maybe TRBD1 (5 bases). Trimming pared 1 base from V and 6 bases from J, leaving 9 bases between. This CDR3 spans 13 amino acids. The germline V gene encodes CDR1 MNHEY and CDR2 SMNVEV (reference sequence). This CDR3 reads CASSLYEGDGYTF. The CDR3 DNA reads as TGTGCCAGCAGTTTATATGAAGGGGATGGCTACACCTTC.

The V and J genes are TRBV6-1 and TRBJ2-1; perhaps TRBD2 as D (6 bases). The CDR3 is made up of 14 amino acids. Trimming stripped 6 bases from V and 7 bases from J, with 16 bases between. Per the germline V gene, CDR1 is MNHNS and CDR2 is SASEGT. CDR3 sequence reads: CASSPGGLGNEQFF. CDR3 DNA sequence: TGTGCCAGCAGCCCCGGAGGGTTAGGAAATGAGCAGTTCTTC.

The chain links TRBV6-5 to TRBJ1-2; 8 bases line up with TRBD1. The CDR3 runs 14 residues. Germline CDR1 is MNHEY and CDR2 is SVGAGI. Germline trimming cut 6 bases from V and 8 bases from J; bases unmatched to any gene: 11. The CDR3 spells CASRTIGQGQGYTF. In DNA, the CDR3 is TGTGCCAGCAGAACTATAGGACAGGGCCAAGGCTACACCTTC.

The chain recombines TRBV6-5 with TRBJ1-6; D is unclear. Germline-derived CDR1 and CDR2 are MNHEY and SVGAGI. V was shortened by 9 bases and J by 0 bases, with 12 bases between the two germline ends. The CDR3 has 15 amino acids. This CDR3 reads CASRELSSYNSPLHF. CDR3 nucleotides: TGTGCCAGTCGGGAGTTGAGCTCCTATAATTCACCCCTCCACTTT.

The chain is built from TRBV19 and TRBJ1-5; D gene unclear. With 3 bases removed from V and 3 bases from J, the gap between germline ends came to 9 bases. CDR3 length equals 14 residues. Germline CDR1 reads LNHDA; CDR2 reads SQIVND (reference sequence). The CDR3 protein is CASSMWQDNQPQHF. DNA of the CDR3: TGTGCCAGTAGTATGTGGCAGGACAATCAGCCCCAGCATTTT.

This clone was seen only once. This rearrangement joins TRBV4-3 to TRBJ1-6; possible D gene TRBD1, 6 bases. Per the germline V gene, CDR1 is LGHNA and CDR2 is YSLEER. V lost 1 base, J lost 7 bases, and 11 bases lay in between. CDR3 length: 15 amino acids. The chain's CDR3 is CASSQADRINSPLHF. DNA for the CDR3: TGCGCCAGCAGCCAAGCAGACAGGATCAATTCACCCCTCCACTTT.

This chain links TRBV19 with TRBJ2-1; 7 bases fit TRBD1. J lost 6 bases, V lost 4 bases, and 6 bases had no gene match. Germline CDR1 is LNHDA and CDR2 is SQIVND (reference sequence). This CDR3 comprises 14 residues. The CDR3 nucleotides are TGTGCCAGTAGTACCCGACAGGGTGGCAATGAGCAGTTCTTC. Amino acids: CASSTRQGGNEQFF.

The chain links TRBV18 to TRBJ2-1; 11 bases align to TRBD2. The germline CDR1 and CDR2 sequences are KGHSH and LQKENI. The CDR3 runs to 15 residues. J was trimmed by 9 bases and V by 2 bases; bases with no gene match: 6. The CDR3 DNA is TGTGCCAGCTCACCAACTAGCGGGAGAATCGGTGAGCAGTTCTTC. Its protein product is CASSPTSGRIGEQFF.

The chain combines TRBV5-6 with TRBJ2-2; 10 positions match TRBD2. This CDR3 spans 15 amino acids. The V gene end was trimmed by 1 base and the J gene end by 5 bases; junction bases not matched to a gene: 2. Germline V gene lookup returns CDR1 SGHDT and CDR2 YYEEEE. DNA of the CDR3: TGTGCCAGCAGCTTGTTAGCGGGAGGTACCGGGGAGCTGTTTTTT. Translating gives CASSLLAGGTGELFF.

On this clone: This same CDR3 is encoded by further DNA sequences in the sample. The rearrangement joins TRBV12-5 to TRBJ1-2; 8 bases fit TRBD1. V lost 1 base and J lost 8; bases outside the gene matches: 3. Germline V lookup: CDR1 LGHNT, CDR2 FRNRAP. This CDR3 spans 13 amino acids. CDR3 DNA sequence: TGTGCTAGTGGTTTGGGGACAGGGAGAGGCTACACCTTC. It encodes CASGLGTGRGYTF.

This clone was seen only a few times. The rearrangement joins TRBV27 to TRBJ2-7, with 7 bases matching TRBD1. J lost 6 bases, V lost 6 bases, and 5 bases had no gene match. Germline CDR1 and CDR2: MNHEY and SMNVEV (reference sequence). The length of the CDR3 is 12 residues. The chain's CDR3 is CASSNRGSEQYF. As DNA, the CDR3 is TGTGCCAGCAGCAACAGGGGAAGCGAGCAGTACTTC.

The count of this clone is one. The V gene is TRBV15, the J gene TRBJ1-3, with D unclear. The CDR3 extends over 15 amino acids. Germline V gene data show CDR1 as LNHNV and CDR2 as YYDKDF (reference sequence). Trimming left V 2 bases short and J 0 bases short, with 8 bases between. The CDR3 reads CATSRPTISGNTIYF. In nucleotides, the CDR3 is TGTGCCACCAGCAGACCGACAATCTCTGGAAACACCATATATTTT.

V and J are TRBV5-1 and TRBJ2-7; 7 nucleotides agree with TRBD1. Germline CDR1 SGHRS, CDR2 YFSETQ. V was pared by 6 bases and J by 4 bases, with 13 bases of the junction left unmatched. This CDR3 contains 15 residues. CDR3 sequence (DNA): TGCGCCAGCACCCCCGGGCCGGGACAGATATACGAGCAGTACTTC. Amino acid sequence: CASTPGPGQIYEQYF. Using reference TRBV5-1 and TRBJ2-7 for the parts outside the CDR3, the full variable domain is KAGVTQTPRYLIKTRGQQVTLSCSPISGHRSVSWYQQTPGQGLQFLFEYFSETQRNKGNFPGRFSGRQFSNSRSEMNVSTLELGDSALYLCASTPGPGQIYEQYFGPGTRLTVT.

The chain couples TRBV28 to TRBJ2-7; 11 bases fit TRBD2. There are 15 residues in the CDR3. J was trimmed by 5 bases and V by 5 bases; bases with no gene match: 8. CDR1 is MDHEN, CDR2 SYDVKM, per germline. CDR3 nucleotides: TGTGCCAGCAGTCAAACTAGCGGGAGCGTGCACGAGCAGTACTTC. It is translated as CASSQTSGSVHEQYF.

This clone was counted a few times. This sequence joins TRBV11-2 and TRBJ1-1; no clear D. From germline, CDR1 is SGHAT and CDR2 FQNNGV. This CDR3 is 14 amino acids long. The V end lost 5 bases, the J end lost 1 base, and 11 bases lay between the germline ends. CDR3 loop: CASSTYRGNTEAFF. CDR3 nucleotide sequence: TGTGCCAGCAGCACTTATCGGGGGAACACTGAAGCTTTCTTT.

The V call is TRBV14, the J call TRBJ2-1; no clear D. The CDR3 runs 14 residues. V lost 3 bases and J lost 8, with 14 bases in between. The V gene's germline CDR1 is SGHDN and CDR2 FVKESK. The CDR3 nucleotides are TGTGCCAGCAGCCATCTATTAAATTTGGATGAGCAGTTCTTC. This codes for CASSHLLNLDEQFF.

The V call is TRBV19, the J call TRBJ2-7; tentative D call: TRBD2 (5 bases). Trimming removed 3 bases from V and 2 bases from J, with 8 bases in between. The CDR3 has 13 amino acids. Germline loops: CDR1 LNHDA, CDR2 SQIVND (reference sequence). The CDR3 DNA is TGTGCCAGTAGTATGGGAGTTACCTACGAGCAGTACTTC. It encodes CASSMGVTYEQYF.

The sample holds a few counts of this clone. The CDR3 sequence: CASSPRHRAGYGYTF. CDR3 sequence (DNA): TGTGCCAGCAGCCCCAGACACAGGGCCGGCTATGGCTACACCTTC. This rearrangement joins TRBV7-2 to TRBJ1-2; TRBD1 is a possible D gene (6 bases). Germline V gene sequence: CDR1 SGHTA, CDR2 FQGNSA. The germline V and J ends were trimmed by 5 bases and 4 bases, with 17 bases remaining between them. The CDR3 is made up of 15 amino acids.

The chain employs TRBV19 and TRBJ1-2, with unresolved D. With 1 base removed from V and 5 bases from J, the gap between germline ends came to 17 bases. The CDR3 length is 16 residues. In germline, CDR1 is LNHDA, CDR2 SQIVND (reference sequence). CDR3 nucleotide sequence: TGTGCCAGTAGTATAGGCGGGCGGCACCCTCCTTATGGCTACACCTTC. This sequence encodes CASSIGGRHPPYGYTF.

The CDR3 loop is CASSGGLGQGRRAQHF. The CDR3 region has the DNA TGTGCCAGCAGCGGAGGCTTAGGGCAGGGGCGAAGGGCCCAGCATTTT. The chain joins TRBV7-9 to TRBJ1-5; D perhaps matches TRBD1 (6 bases). CDR3 length equals 16 residues. CDR1 SEHNR and CDR2 FQNEAQ come from the germline V gene (reference sequence). The germline V and J ends were trimmed by 5 bases and 11 bases, with 25 bases remaining between them. The variable domain in full, with the rest retrieved from reference TRBV7-9 and TRBJ1-5, is DTGVSQNPRHKITKRGQNVTFRCDPISEHNRLYWYRQTLGQGPEFLTYFQNEAQLEKSRLLSDRFSAERPKGSFSTLEIQRTEQGDSAMYLCASSGGLGQGRRAQHFGDGTRLSIL.